This entry features one TCR beta chain sequence. The data derive from a study of T-cell memory formation after mild COVID-19. Study-wide context: TCR clusters were mostly confined to one donor each.

TCRdb reanalysed the 5' RACE reads using MiXCR and keeps one entry per CDR3 protein. This table holds roughly 340,000 distinct CDR3 sequences, 20% to 25% found once. V was clipped by 0 bases and J by 8 bases, with 15 bases between them. CDR1 and CDR2 (germline): SGDLS, YYNGEE. The length of the CDR3 is 15 residues. The chain joins TRBV9 to TRBJ2-1; D is uncertain. Material: PBMCs or a T cell subset sorted from them (not recorded which). The clonotype was recovered from a man between 18 and 35 years old who had mild COVID-19 (a few samples of this study predate the infection). Cell type and time point are not known. The CDR3 DNA is TGTGCCAGCAGCGTAGTAGGATCCCCCTCGGATGAGCAGTTCTTC. Protein sequence: CASSVVGSPSDEQFF. Together with reference TRBV9 and TRBJ2-1, the CDR3 gives the full variable domain: DSGVTQTPKHLITATGQRVTLRCSPRSGDLSVYWYQQSLDQGLQFLIQYYNGEERAKGNILERFSAQQFPDLHSELNLSSLELGDSALYFCASSVVGSPSDEQFFGPGTRLTVL.